Below, 27 T cell receptor beta chains from the same sample are listed, as sequenced in a study of blood T cells in healthy people across ages. Next came a second PCR, run for about 6 to 11 cycles, which used a sample-barcoded 5' primer along with a J-beta primer mix. Each CDR3 protein gets one entry after TCRdb re-called the 5' RACE reads with MiXCR. The table shows around 1,600,000 distinct CDR3 sequences, with about 45% occurring only once. What was sequenced was blood. These receptors came from a woman aged 18-29 years in good health.

V is TRBV29-1 and J is TRBJ2-1, with 8 bases aligning to TRBD2. After removal of 3 bases from V and 6 bases from J, the junction contained 7 bases not matched to a gene. CDR3 size: 14 residues. CDR1 is SQVTM and CDR2 is ANQGSEA in the germline V gene. DNA of the CDR3: TGCAGCGTTGAGGGCCGGGAGGGAGGCAATGAGCAGTTCTTC. Translation gives CSVEGREGGNEQFF.

For this clonotype: A much larger clone is a single base away; this may be a read error. This chain connects TRBV4-3 to TRBJ1-2, with D tentatively TRBD1 (6 bases). V lost 0 bases and J 2 bases, leaving 10 bases between the germline ends. The CDR3 spans 15 residues. In germline, CDR1 is LGHNA, CDR2 YSLEER. The CDR3 spells CASSQDRGHNYGYTF. The CDR3 nucleotides read TGCGCCAGCAGCCAAGACAGGGGTCACAACTATGGCTACACCTTC.

The chain couples TRBV4-3 to TRBJ1-2; D not resolved. CDR1 and CDR2 from the germline V gene are LGHNA and YSLEER. The CDR3 covers 13 residues. V lost 1 base and J lost 7, with 10 bases in between. The CDR3 loop is CASSQGTWGGYTF. In nucleotides, the CDR3 is TGCGCCAGCAGCCAAGGGACCTGGGGTGGCTACACCTTC.

This clonotype was seen ten or more times. The genes are TRBV12-3 or TRBV12-4 and TRBJ1-6; D unclear. The CDR3 runs to 16 residues. V was shortened by 4 bases and J by 7 bases, with 17 bases between the two germline ends. The CDR3 sequence is CASSYGSQGSNSPLHF. The CDR3 DNA sequence: TGTGCCAGCAGTTACGGCTCACAAGGCTCCAATTCACCCCTCCACTTT.

This rearrangement joins TRBV7-2 to TRBJ2-3; the match to TRBD2 covers 13 bases. The CDR3 sequence is 19 residues long. J lost 5 bases, V lost 5 bases, and 16 bases had no gene match. Germline V lookup: CDR1 SGHTA, CDR2 FQGNSA. The CDR3 is CASSETSGGAGGTEDTQYF. The CDR3 DNA follows: TGTGCCAGCAGCGAAACTAGCGGGGGGGCCGGGGGCACGGAAGATACGCAGTATTTT.

The chain employs TRBV7-3 and TRBJ2-5; TRBD2 is a possible D gene (6 bases). The CDR3 extends over 13 amino acids. The V end was cut by 5 bases, the J end by 11 bases, with 18 bases between. The germline gives CDR1 SGHTA, CDR2 FQGTGA. In DNA form, the CDR3 reads TGTGCCAGCAGCCAGACTAGTTCGGGTGAGCAGTACTTC. As protein: CASSQTSSGEQYF.

J is TRBJ1-2 and V is TRBV7-2, with a tentative D call TRBD1 (6 bases). CDR1 is SGHTA and CDR2 is FQGNSA in the germline V gene. The CDR3 is 17 amino acids. V lost 2 bases and J 6 bases, leaving 22 bases between the germline ends. The CDR3: CASSLTPLTGTQNGYTF. CDR3 nucleotides: TGTGCCAGCAGCTTAACCCCTTTAACCGGGACACAGAATGGCTACACCTTC.

The CDR3 spells CASSPPGDEKLFF. The CDR3 nucleotides are TGTGCCAGCTCACCACCGGGAGATGAAAAACTGTTTTTT. J is TRBJ1-4 and V is TRBV18; D is unclear. Trimming left V 0 bases short and J 6 bases short, with 5 bases between. Looked up from germline, CDR1 is KGHSH and CDR2 is LQKENI. The CDR3 length is 13 residues.

This chain uses TRBV25-1 with TRBJ2-5; D not resolved. The CDR3 runs 14 residues. V was cut by 3 bases and J by 11 bases, with 19 bases left in between. Germline values: CDR1 MGHDK, CDR2 SYGVNS. The DNA of the CDR3 is TGTGCCAGCAGTGACGCACGGGCAAACAATGAGCAGTACTTC. Residues: CASSDARANNEQYF.

Details on this clonotype: The junction does not match germline at one end; this may be a read error. This chain links TRBV4-3 with TRBJ1-1, with D unclear. Germline CDR1 is LGHNA and CDR2 is YSLEER. The CDR3 loop spans 13 amino acids. The DNA for the CDR3 is TGCGCCAGCAACCAAGGGCAGCAGGCTGAAGCTTTCTTT. It specifies CASNQGQQAEAFF.

This clonotype was seen only a few times. V usage is TRBV6-2 or TRBV6-3 and J usage is TRBJ2-5, with 8 nucleotides matching TRBD1. V lost 5 bases to trimming and J lost 4 bases; unmatched junction nucleotides: 6. CDR1 MNHEY and CDR2 SVGEGT come from the germline V gene. This CDR3 region has 14 residues. CDR3 amino acids: CASSVSGTGETQYF. CDR3 nucleotides: TGTGCCAGCAGTGTGTCCGGGACAGGAGAGACCCAGTACTTC.

The chain couples TRBV20-1 to TRBJ1-4, with TRBD1 matching over 8 bases. The length of the CDR3 is 16 residues. Germline CDR1 reads DFQATT; CDR2 reads SNEGSKA (reference sequence). V lost 3 bases, J lost 2 bases, and 8 bases stayed unmatched. This CDR3 reads CSARGTGGPTNEKLFF. In nucleotides, the CDR3 is TGCAGTGCTAGGGGGACAGGAGGGCCGACTAATGAAAAACTGTTTTTT.

The table lists this clonotype with a few counts. This chain uses TRBV7-9 with TRBJ1-1; maybe TRBD1 (5 bases). CDR1 is SEHNR, CDR2 FQNEAQ, per germline (reference sequence). Trimming took 5 bases from V and 6 from J, leaving 10 bases between them. The CDR3 is made up of 12 amino acids. CDR3 residues: CASSDAGSEAFF. DNA for the CDR3: TGTGCCAGCAGCGACGCAGGGTCTGAAGCTTTCTTT. Full variable domain (remainder filled in from reference TRBV7-9 and TRBJ1-1): DTGVSQNPRHKITKRGQNVTFRCDPISEHNRLYWYRQTLGQGPEFLTYFQNEAQLEKSRLLSDRFSAERPKGSFSTLEIQRTEQGDSAMYLCASSDAGSEAFFGQGTRLTVV.

The chain recombines TRBV20-1 with TRBJ1-2; D unresolved. The germline gives CDR1 DFQATT, CDR2 SNEGSKA (reference sequence). Trimming removed 3 bases from V and 6 bases from J, with 8 bases in between. The CDR3 sequence is 11 residues long. The CDR3 DNA is TGCAGTGCTAGTGGGAAGAATGGCTACACCTTC. As protein: CSASGKNGYTF.

The sample holds a few counts of this clonotype. The rearrangement uses TRBV4-1 and TRBJ1-5; D unresolved. Trimming removed 4 bases from V and 7 bases from J, with 11 bases in between. This CDR3 is 13 amino acids long. CDR1 is MGHRA and CDR2 is YSYEKL in the germline V gene. The CDR3 sequence: CASSRASLQPQHF. For the CDR3, the DNA is TGCGCCAGCAGCCGGGCCTCGTTACAGCCCCAGCATTTT.

The chain combines TRBV27 with TRBJ1-2, with a weak D call TRBD1 (6 bases). Germline assignment: CDR1 MNHEY and CDR2 SMNVEV (reference sequence). Trimming removed 8 bases at V and 8 bases at J, with 15 bases between. The CDR3 has 12 residues. Written as DNA, the CDR3 is TGTGCCAGCTGTGGCAGGGGAGGGGGCTACACCTTC. It specifies CASCGRGGGYTF.

The chain has TRBV6-2 or TRBV6-3 and TRBJ2-7, with 13 bases lining up with TRBD2. The CDR3 extends over 14 amino acids. CDR1 MNHEY and CDR2 SVGEGT come from the germline V gene. V lost 4 bases to trimming and J lost 10 bases; unmatched junction nucleotides: 7. The CDR3 sequence is CASSLTGTSGAQYF. The CDR3 coding sequence is TGTGCCAGCAGTTTAACCGGGACTAGCGGGGCTCAGTACTTC.

The chain carries TRBV2 and TRBJ2-7; possibly TRBD1 or TRBD2 for D (6 bases each). Deletions cut 5 bases from V and 4 bases from J, with 18 bases between. This CDR3 has 15 residues. Per germline, CDR1 SNHLY and CDR2 FYNNEI. The CDR3 is CASSKQGSGHYEQYF. The CDR3 DNA sequence: TGTGCCAGCAGTAAACAGGGTAGCGGTCATTACGAGCAGTACTTC.

The rearrangement uses TRBV12-3 or TRBV12-4 and TRBJ1-2, with a possible D match to TRBD1 (6 bases). V gave up 2 bases and J gave up 6 bases, with 13 bases separating them. This CDR3 is built from 14 residues. The CDR3 spells CASSLSRGGNGYTF. Written as DNA, the CDR3 is TGTGCCAGCAGTTTATCCAGGGGTGGAAATGGCTACACCTTC.

A single count supports this clonotype. The chain employs TRBV19 and TRBJ2-1, with TRBD1 as a possible D gene (6 bases). The CDR3 totals 13 residues. V was pared by 5 bases and J by 10 bases, with 15 bases between. From germline, CDR1 is LNHDA and CDR2 SQIVND (reference sequence). Here the CDR3 DNA reads TGTGCCAGTAGTGCGGGCAGGGGATACGAGCAGTTCTTC. Translating it yields CASSAGRGYEQFF. Looking up the rest from reference TRBV19 and TRBJ2-1 gives the full variable domain: DGGITQSPKYLFRKEGQNVTLSCEQNLNHDAMYWYRQDPGQGLRLIYYSQIVNDFQKGDIAEGYSVSREKKESFPLTVTSAQKNPTAFYLCASSAGRGYEQFFGPGTRLTVL.

The CDR3 region has the DNA TGTGCCACTACTAGTACCGGGGAGCTGTTTTTT. The encoded protein is CATTSTGELFF. This rearrangement joins TRBV10-3 to TRBJ2-2, with TRBD2 as a possible D gene (5 bases). CDR1 is ENHRY, CDR2 SYGVKD, per germline. V lost 10 bases, J lost 5 bases, and 8 bases lay in between. This CDR3 comprises 11 residues.

The chain employs TRBV12-3 or TRBV12-4 and TRBJ1-6; D remains ambiguous. V was pared by 3 bases and J by 9 bases, with 15 bases between. This CDR3 is built from 15 residues. CDR3 sequence: CASSFLGRGGSPLHF. The CDR3 DNA follows: TGTGCCAGCAGTTTTTTAGGGCGGGGTGGTTCACCCCTCCACTTT.

The chain combines TRBV29-1 with TRBJ2-7; D call uncertain. Trimming stripped 3 bases from V and 6 bases from J, with 15 bases between. Germline CDR1 reads SQVTM; CDR2 reads ANQGSEA. CDR3 length: 13 amino acids. The DNA of the CDR3 is TGCAGCGTTGATACCGCCCCACCGGGCGAGCAGTACTTC. This codes for CSVDTAPPGEQYF.

The rearrangement uses TRBV20-1 and TRBJ2-7; 7 bases align to TRBD2. The CDR3 consists of 13 residues. V lost 6 bases to trimming and J lost 6 bases; unmatched junction nucleotides: 11. The germline CDR1 and CDR2 sequences are DFQATT and SNEGSKA (reference sequence). The CDR3, as DNA: TGCAGTGCCATGGGCGGGAGAAACTGCGAGCAGTACTTC. Amino acid sequence: CSAMGGRNCEQYF.

The chain is built from TRBV10-3 and TRBJ2-3; weak D call: TRBD1 (6 bases). The germline CDR1 and CDR2 sequences are ENHRY and SYGVKD. The CDR3 has 14 residues. V lost 4 bases to trimming and J lost 2 bases, with 10 bases between them. The CDR3 region has the DNA TGTGCCATCAGTGTGACAGGTTCCACAGATACGCAGTATTTT. It yields the protein CAISVTGSTDTQYF.

Only a few counts were recorded for this clonotype. The chain combines TRBV5-6 with TRBJ1-5; D might be TRBD1 (5 bases). This CDR3 spans 16 amino acids. CDR1 and CDR2 (germline): SGHDT, YYEEEE. Deletions cut 2 bases from V and 7 bases from J, with 19 bases between. CDR3 DNA: TGTGCCAGCAGCTTCGGGTTCCGTTCCCAGGGCCAGCCCCAGCATTTT. This encodes CASSFGFRSQGQPQHF.

A word on this clonotype: An end of the junction differs from the germline gene, which may be a read error. The chain couples TRBV12-3 or TRBV12-4 to TRBJ2-3; D is possibly TRBD1 (6 bases). This CDR3 is built from 13 residues. The CDR3 is CASSSRTEDMQYF. DNA for the CDR3: TGTGCCAGCAGTAGCAGGACAGAAGATATGCAGTATTTT.